The sequence of this T cell receptor beta chain was determined in a study of siplizumab effects on memory and regulatory T cells. Study-wide findings and caveats: Roughly 80-97% of proliferating CD4+ or CD8+ clones defied assignment to a naive or memory phenotype.

The CDR3 loop spans 17 amino acids. CDR1 is SGHNT, CDR2 YYREEE, per germline (reference sequence). Trimming left V 0 bases short and J 3 bases short, with 17 bases between. TCRdb's table, derived via immunoSEQ multiplex PCR, lists solely in-frame clones and lacks some. The sample includes approximately 100,000 clones, 80% to 95% of them seen just once. This clone was observed a handful of times. Its matching antigen is unknown. The receptor's source is a human donor in good health. J is TRBJ2-3 and V is TRBV5-4; D tentatively fits TRBD1 or TRBD2 (5 bases each). Sequencing input: non-Treg CD4+ T cells sorted from blood. The CDR3 spells CASSLGNTGTGTDTQYF. The DNA for the CDR3 is TGTGCCAGCAGCTTGGGCAATACGGGGACGGGAACAGATACGCAGTATTTT.